These 17 T cell receptor beta chains came from one sample sequenced in a study of blood T cell repertoires in COVID-19. Measured with immunoSEQ multiplex PCR; TCRdb has only the in-frame clones, and not every one. The sample has under 350,000 clones; approximately 86% are singletons. The specimen sequenced was PBMCs or T cells enriched from blood (not recorded which). The receptors come from a woman between 35 and 50 years old with acute COVID-19.

This clone was counted only a few times. The chain joins TRBV5-1 to TRBJ1-4; D unresolved. CDR3 length: 14 amino acids. CDR1 and CDR2 (germline): SGHRS, YFSETQ. V lost 0 bases and J lost 2, with 5 bases in between. CDR3 sequence reads: CASSLESTNEKLFF. The CDR3, as DNA: TGCGCCAGCAGCTTGGAAAGCACTAATGAAAAACTGTTTTTT.

The chain is built from TRBV25-1 and TRBJ1-5; unclear D gene. CDR3 length: 14 residues. V was trimmed by 4 bases and J by 5 bases, leaving 12 bases between them. Germline loops: CDR1 MGHDK, CDR2 SYGVNS. The CDR3 DNA follows: TGTGCCAGCAGTGGAACCGGAGGCCATCAGCCCCAGCATTTT. Amino acids: CASSGTGGHQPQHF.

This clone was seen more than once but under ten times. The V call is TRBV6-6, the J call TRBJ2-5, with D possibly matching TRBD2 (5 bases). The germline V and J ends were trimmed by 2 bases and 4 bases, with 14 bases remaining between them. The CDR3 spans 15 residues. Germline CDR1 reads MNHNY; CDR2 reads SVGAGI (reference sequence). CDR3 nucleotides: TGTGCCAGCAGTTACGGCAGAATGGGGAGAGAGACCCAGTACTTC. Translated: CASSYGRMGRETQYF.

V and J are TRBV28 and TRBJ2-7; 8 nucleotides line up with TRBD1. This CDR3 is built from 17 residues. The J segment lost 3 bases and the V segment lost 5 bases, leaving 15 bases of the junction unmatched. Germline assignment: CDR1 MDHEN and CDR2 SYDVKM. CDR3 sequence: CASSPNYLQGERYEQYF. CDR3 nucleotides: TGTGCCAGCAGTCCAAATTACTTACAGGGGGAGCGCTACGAGCAGTACTTC.

This clone was observed once. The chain uses TRBV25-1 and TRBJ2-1; D gene unclear. This CDR3 is 16 amino acids long. V lost 3 bases, J lost 3 bases, and 15 bases lay in between. Germline V gives CDR1 MGHDK, CDR2 SYGVNS. Written as DNA, the CDR3 is TGTGCCAGCAGTGACCAATCCTTTCCTAGCTACAATGAGCAGTTCTTC. The encoded protein is CASSDQSFPSYNEQFF.

V and J are TRBV12-3 or TRBV12-4 and TRBJ1-2; perhaps TRBD1 as D (6 bases). The CDR3 is 13 amino acids. Deletions cut 6 bases from V and 4 bases from J, with 12 bases between. The CDR3 region is CASSPRGIYGYTF. In DNA form, the CDR3 reads TGTGCCAGCAGCCCTAGGGGGATCTATGGCTACACCTTC.

As DNA, the CDR3 is TGTGCCAGCAGTTTCGAGTACGAGCAGTACTTC. It translates to CASSFEYEQYF. The chain joins TRBV28 to TRBJ2-7; no clear D gene. This CDR3 region has 11 residues. V was cut by 3 bases and J by 4 bases, with 4 bases left in between. Germline V gene sequence: CDR1 MDHEN, CDR2 SYDVKM.

The gene calls are TRBV5-6 and TRBJ1-3; TRBD1 might be the D (6 bases). V was trimmed by 0 bases and J by 2 bases, leaving 15 bases between them. The CDR3 is made up of 17 amino acids. Germline lookup yields CDR1 SGHDT and CDR2 YYEEEE. The CDR3 sequence is CASSLGTASLTGNTIYF. In nucleotides, the CDR3 is TGTGCCAGCAGCTTGGGGACAGCGTCCCTCACTGGAAACACCATATATTTT.

The gene calls are TRBV28 and TRBJ1-2, with D tentatively TRBD1 (6 bases). V was cut by 5 bases and J by 4 bases, with 11 bases left in between. This CDR3 has 13 amino acids. The germline V gene has CDR1 MDHEN and CDR2 SYDVKM. In DNA, the CDR3 is TGTGCCAGCAGTGCCCAGGGGCTCTATGGCTACACCTTC. It codes for CASSAQGLYGYTF.

The genes are TRBV7-8 and TRBJ2-2, with a weak D call TRBD1 (6 bases). From germline, CDR1 is SGHVS and CDR2 FQNEAQ. The CDR3 sequence is 16 residues long. V gave up 5 bases and J gave up 0 bases, with 13 bases separating them. The CDR3 DNA reads TGTGCCAGCAGCCCCTCCGGGACACCGAACACCGGGGAGCTGTTTTTT. Translating it yields CASSPSGTPNTGELFF.

The rearrangement uses TRBV10-3 and TRBJ2-7; 9 bases agree with TRBD2. After removal of 10 bases from V and 3 bases from J, the junction contained 10 bases not matched to a gene. This CDR3 contains 14 residues. From germline, CDR1 is ENHRY and CDR2 SYGVKD. Here the CDR3 DNA reads TGTGCCACCTCAATGGCGCGGGAGGGCTACGAGCAGTACTTC. This translates into CATSMAREGYEQYF.

Only one count was recorded for this clone. The chain links TRBV11-1 to TRBJ1-1, with D possibly being TRBD1 (5 bases). Trimming left V 5 bases short and J 4 bases short, with 20 bases between. The CDR3 extends over 16 amino acids. Germline CDR1 is SGHAT and CDR2 is FQDESV (reference sequence). The CDR3 nucleotides are TGTGCCAGCAGCCCAAAGTACAGGAGGGACGGCACTGAAGCTTTCTTT. This gives the protein CASSPKYRRDGTEAFF. The complete variable domain, with remaining parts taken from reference TRBV11-1 and TRBJ1-1, reads EAEVAQSPRYKITEKSQAVAFWCDPISGHATLYWYRQILGQGPELLVQFQDESVVDDSQLPKDRFSAERLKGVDSTLKIQPAELGDSAMYLCASSPKYRRDGTEAFFGQGTRLTVV.

The chain couples TRBV20-1 to TRBJ1-2; 7 nucleotides align to TRBD1. V shed 3 bases and J 6 bases; nucleotides not matched to a gene: 4. Germline V CDR1 and CDR2: DFQATT, SNEGSKA (reference sequence). The CDR3 runs to 12 residues. CDR3 region: CSASRDRDGYTF. CDR3 sequence (DNA): TGCAGTGCTAGTCGGGACAGAGATGGCTACACCTTC.

The genes are TRBV6-2 or TRBV6-3 and TRBJ2-7; a possible D gene is TRBD1 (6 bases). The CDR3 totals 15 residues. Trimming left V 6 bases short and J 5 bases short, with 20 bases between. Germline V gives CDR1 MNHEY, CDR2 SVGEGT. Here the CDR3 DNA reads TGTGCCAGCAGCGTATCCGGGACAACACATAACGAGCAGTACTTC. Protein: CASSVSGTTHNEQYF.

In this sample, this clone turned up once. The chain recombines TRBV6-5 with TRBJ2-7, with 7 bases matching TRBD1. Germline V gene data show CDR1 as MNHEY and CDR2 as SVGAGI. V lost 2 bases and J lost 2; bases outside the gene matches: 9. The CDR3 length is 16 residues. CDR3 sequence: CASSYGRQGIAYEQYF. The CDR3 nucleotides read TGTGCCAGCAGTTACGGGCGACAGGGTATAGCCTACGAGCAGTACTTC.

V gene TRBV4-3 combines with J gene TRBJ1-1; D remains ambiguous. The V gene lost 2 bases and the J gene lost 4 bases, with 17 bases spanning the gap. CDR1 and CDR2 from the germline V gene are LGHNA and YSLEER. The CDR3 runs 16 residues. The CDR3 loop is CASSQPAQYGFTEAFF. In nucleotides, the CDR3 is TGCGCCAGCAGCCAACCCGCCCAGTACGGGTTCACTGAAGCTTTCTTT.

The CDR3 reads CASSQRTGRDPNEKLFF. CDR3 nucleotide sequence: TGCGCCAGCAGCCAACGGACAGGGAGGGACCCTAATGAAAAACTGTTTTTT. J is TRBJ1-4 and V is TRBV4-3, with 8 bases identical to TRBD1. CDR1 and CDR2 (germline): LGHNA, YSLEER. The V and J ends lost 2 bases and 3 bases, in that order; junction bases with no gene match: 8. This CDR3 is 17 amino acids long.